A selection of T cell receptor beta chains follows, all from one sample in a study of CD8+ T cells in alopecia areata. Generated by immunoSEQ multiplex PCR, the TCRdb table keeps only in-frame clones and is missing some. The sample holds more than 150,000 clones, 50% to 60% seen once. Specimen: CD4+ T cells sorted from blood, collected at week 0. The source of these receptors is a human donor with alopecia areata. Both conserved end residues are part of each CDR3. Some rows have no size entry. The others give once, few or many, or a class for an expanded clone.

clone size | J gene | V gene | CDR3 protein
. | TRBJ2-5 | TRBV5-1 | CASSLEVRGETQYF
. | TRBJ1-1 | TRBV6-5 | CASSRIATGNTEAFF
. | TRBJ2-5 | TRBV29-1 | CSVGPGQETQYF
. | TRBJ1-5 | TRBV15 | CATSRGGQAASRPQHF
. | TRBJ2-2 | TRBV19 | CAIEGRVNTGELFF
. | TRBJ1-6 | TRBV11-2 | CASSLDMADSPLHF
. | TRBJ2-7 | TRBV10-3 | CAISDKSSIPKNYEQYF
once | TRBJ1-2 | TRBV30 | CAWRETGFGGYTF
. | TRBJ2-3 | TRBV7-2 | CASSGGVTDTQYF
. | TRBJ1-6 | TRBV4-1 | CASSPPRGSLHF